Each of the 3 T cell receptor beta chains below was sequenced from the same sample in a study of patients and donors after allogeneic stem cell transplantation (dated by TCRdb to 2019 to 2021). Library generation was performed with RT-PCR. The sequencer was a NextSeq 550. The raw public reads went through TCRdb reprocessing: fastp at Q25, MiXCR clone calling, in-frame beta chains kept. Each CDR3 protein gets just one entry, which takes the most common genes and DNA from the rows behind it. The sample data list some 90,000 distinct CDR3 sequences, and 48% of these were observed just once. The ten largest clones add up to approximately 66% of the sample. The sample was blood, either unsorted or a sorted T cell fraction (not recorded which). These receptors were obtained from a human donor who was either an allogeneic HSCT recipient or a stem cell or donor lymphocyte infusion donor (not recorded which). It is not recorded whose cells these are; they may come from a transplant donor.

CDR3 sequence reads: CASSDRGQETQYF. The CDR3 DNA reads as TGTGCCAGCAGCGACAGGGGCCAAGAGACCCAGTACTTC. This rearrangement joins TRBV28 to TRBJ2-5; 8 nucleotides match TRBD1. The trim removed 6 bases at V and 1 base at J, leaving 1 base unmatched. The CDR3 runs 13 residues. Germline V lookup: CDR1 MDHEN, CDR2 SYDVKM.

This clonotype was recorded a few times. The V and J genes are TRBV28 and TRBJ1-1; unclear D gene. Germline V CDR1 and CDR2: MDHEN, SYDVKM. The germline V and J ends were trimmed by 6 bases and 6 bases, with 11 bases remaining between them. CDR3 size: 12 residues. In nucleotides, the CDR3 is TGTGCCAGCAGGGGATGGGCGGCTGAAGCTTTCTTT. Protein product: CASRGWAAEAFF.

The V call is TRBV19, the J call TRBJ1-1; no clear D gene. The V gene's germline CDR1 is LNHDA and CDR2 SQIVND (reference sequence). V was trimmed by 6 bases and J by 3 bases, leaving 11 bases between them. The CDR3 length is 13 residues. Written as DNA, the CDR3 is TGTGCCAGTAGCGGGCGTAGGGACACTGAAGCTTTCTTT. This codes for CASSGRRDTEAFF.